This TCR beta chain is from a study of spatial heterogeneity in lung cancer. Study-level information: Alpha-chain detections were consistently fewer than beta-chain detections among the sequences. More than eight raw reads, on average, carried each unique TCR and UMI combination. Study-wide results and caveats: Expanded alpha and beta TCR counts within tumors tracked tumor mutation counts.

By share, this clonotype counts as medium-sized. Its specificity is not known. Time point indicated: sample taken at primary tumor resection. Extraction of whole RNA from tumor, nontumor lung or frozen PBMC preceded unsorted sequencing. Germline V gene lookup returns CDR1 SNHLY and CDR2 FYNNEI. Trimming cost V 6 bases and J 8 bases; bases outside gene matches: 12. CDR3 length: 14 residues. The presence of a unique molecular identifier marked each TCR cDNA molecule. TCRdb processed the 5' RACE reads anew with MiXCR; each CDR3 protein has one entry. The data show over 5,500 distinct CDR3 sequences, with around 15% seen just once and approximately 10% held by the top ten.

The sequence was collected from a male donor with early-stage non-small cell lung cancer. The V gene is TRBV2, the J gene TRBJ1-2; 7 positions match TRBD1. The sequencing used lung tumor tissue, collected at surgery. The CDR3 reads CASRRTGDGEGYTF. CDR3 nucleotide sequence: TGTGCCAGCAGGCGAACAGGGGATGGGGAAGGCTACACCTTC.